What follows describes a single T cell receptor (beta chain). These data come from a study of blood T cell repertoires in COVID-19. About the research overall: Samples representing acute and convalescent COVID-19 were sourced from the United States, Italy and Spain. In each case, the material was cDNA or gDNA derived from T cells, B-cell-depleted T cells, or PBMCs.

Enrollment of patients from Seattle took place during active infection, with longitudinal follow-up. Authors' data handling: Cell counts per sample came from amplifying reference gene primers. Clones were sequenced by immunoSEQ multiplex PCR, and TCRdb holds only the in-frame ones, with some missing. V, J and clone size are those of that table, while D and trimming were read from the DNA. The sample records some 180,000 clones, 80% to 90% being singletons. The length of the CDR3 is 14 residues. The germline CDR1 and CDR2 sequences are LGHDT and YNNKEL (reference sequence). V was pared by 7 bases and J by 4 bases, with 8 bases of the junction left unmatched.

This clonotype was obtained from a woman in her thirties or forties with COVID-19, enrolled during active disease. Sequencing used peripheral blood. The rearrangement joins TRBV3-1 (or the pseudogene TRBV3-2) to TRBJ1-1, with 8 bases matching TRBD1. In DNA form, the CDR3 reads TGTGCCAGCATCCAGGGGGCGGGGGGCACTGAAGCTTTCTTT. Translating it yields CASIQGAGGTEAFF.